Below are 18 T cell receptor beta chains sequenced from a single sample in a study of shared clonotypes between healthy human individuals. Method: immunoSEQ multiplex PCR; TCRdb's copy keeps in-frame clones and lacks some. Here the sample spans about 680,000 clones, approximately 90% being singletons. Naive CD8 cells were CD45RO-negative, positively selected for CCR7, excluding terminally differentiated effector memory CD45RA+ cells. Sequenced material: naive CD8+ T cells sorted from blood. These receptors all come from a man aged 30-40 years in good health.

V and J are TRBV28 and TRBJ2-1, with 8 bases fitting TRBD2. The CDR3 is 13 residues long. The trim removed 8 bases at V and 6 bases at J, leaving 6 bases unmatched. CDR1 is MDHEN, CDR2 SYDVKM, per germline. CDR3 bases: TGTGCCAGCTTACGGGGGGGAAGCAATGAGCAGTTCTTC. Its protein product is CASLRGGSNEQFF.

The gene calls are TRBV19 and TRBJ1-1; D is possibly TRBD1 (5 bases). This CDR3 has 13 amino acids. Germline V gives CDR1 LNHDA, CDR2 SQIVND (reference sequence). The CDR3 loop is CAASGTPNTEAFF. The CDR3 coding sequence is TGTGCTGCCTCCGGGACCCCAAACACTGAAGCTTTCTTT.

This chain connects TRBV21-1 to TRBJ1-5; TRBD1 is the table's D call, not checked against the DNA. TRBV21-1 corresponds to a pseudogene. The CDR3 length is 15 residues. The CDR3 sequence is CASNGTDFSNQPQHF. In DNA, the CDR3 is TGTGCCAGCAACGGGACAGACTTTAGCAATCAGCCCCAGCATTTT.

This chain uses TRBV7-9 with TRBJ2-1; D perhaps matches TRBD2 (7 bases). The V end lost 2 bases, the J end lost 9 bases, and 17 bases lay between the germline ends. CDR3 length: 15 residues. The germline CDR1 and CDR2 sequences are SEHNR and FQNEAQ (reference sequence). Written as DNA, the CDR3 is TGTGCCAGCAGCTTATGGCCTAGCGGAGGGGGTGAGCAGTTCTTC. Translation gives CASSLWPSGGGEQFF.

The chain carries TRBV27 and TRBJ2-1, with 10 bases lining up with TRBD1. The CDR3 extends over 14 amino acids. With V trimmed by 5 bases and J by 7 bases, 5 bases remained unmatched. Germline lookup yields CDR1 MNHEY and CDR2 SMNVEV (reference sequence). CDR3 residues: CASSRQGARNEQFF. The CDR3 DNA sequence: TGTGCCAGCAGTCGACAGGGGGCGCGAAATGAGCAGTTCTTC.

The CDR3 is CASSISGQLNQPQHF. The CDR3 coding sequence is TGTGCCAGCAGCATCTCGGGACAGCTCAATCAGCCCCAGCATTTT. V is TRBV7-9 and J is TRBJ1-5; 7 bases map to TRBD1. V shed 5 bases, J shed 3 bases, and the junction held 7 bases outside the gene matches. The CDR3 extends over 15 amino acids. The germline gives CDR1 SEHNR, CDR2 FQNEAQ (reference sequence). Full variable domain (rest looked up from reference TRBV7-9 and TRBJ1-5): DTGVSQNPRHKITKRGQNVTFRCDPISEHNRLYWYRQTLGQGPEFLTYFQNEAQLEKSRLLSDRFSAERPKGSFSTLEIQRTEQGDSAMYLCASSISGQLNQPQHFGDGTRLSIL.

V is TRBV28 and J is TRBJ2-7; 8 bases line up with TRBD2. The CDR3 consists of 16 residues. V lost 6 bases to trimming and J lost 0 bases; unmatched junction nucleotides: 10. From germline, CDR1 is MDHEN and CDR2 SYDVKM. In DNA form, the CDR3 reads TGTGCCAGCAGCTCCCCGCTCACTAGCGGCTCCTACGAGCAGTACTTC. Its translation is CASSSPLTSGSYEQYF.

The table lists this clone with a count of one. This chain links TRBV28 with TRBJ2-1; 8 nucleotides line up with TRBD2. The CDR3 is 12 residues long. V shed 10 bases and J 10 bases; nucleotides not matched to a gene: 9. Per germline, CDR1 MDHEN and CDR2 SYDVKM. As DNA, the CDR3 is TGTGCCACCGTATATTCGGGGGGGGAGCAGTTCTTC. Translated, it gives CATVYSGGEQFF.

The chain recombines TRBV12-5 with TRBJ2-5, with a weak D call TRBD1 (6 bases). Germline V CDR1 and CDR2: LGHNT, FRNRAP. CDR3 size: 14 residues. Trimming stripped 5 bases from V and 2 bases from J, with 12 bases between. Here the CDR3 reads CASGPGQPQETQYF. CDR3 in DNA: TGTGCTAGTGGTCCTGGACAGCCACAAGAGACCCAGTACTTC.

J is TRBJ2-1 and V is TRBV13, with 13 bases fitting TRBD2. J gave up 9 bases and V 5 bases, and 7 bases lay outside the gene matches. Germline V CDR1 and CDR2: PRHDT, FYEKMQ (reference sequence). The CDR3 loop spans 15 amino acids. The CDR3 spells CASSQGTSGNGEQFF. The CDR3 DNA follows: TGTGCCAGCAGCCAGGGGACTAGCGGGAACGGTGAGCAGTTCTTC.

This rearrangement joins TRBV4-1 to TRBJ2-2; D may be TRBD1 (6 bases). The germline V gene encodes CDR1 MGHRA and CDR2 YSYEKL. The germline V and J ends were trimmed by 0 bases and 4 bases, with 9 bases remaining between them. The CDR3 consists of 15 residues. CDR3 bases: TGCGCCAGCAGCCAAGATGGACAGCTCACCGGGGAGCTGTTTTTT. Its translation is CASSQDGQLTGELFF.

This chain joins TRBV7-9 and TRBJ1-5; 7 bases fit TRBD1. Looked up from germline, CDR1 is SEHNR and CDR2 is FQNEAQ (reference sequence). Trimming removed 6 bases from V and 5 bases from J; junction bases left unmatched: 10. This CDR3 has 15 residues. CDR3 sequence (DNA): TGTGCCAGCAGTTCCGACAGGGAGGGCGATCAGCCCCAGCATTTT. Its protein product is CASSSDREGDQPQHF.

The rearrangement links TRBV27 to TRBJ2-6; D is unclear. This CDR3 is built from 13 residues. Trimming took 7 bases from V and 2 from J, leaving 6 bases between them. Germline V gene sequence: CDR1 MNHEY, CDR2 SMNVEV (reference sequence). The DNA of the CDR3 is TGTGCCAGCAAACTTACTGGGGCCAACGTCCTGACTTTC. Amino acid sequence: CASKLTGANVLTF.

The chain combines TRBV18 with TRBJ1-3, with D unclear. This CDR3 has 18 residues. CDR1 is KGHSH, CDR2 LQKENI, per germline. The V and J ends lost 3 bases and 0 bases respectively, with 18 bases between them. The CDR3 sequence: CASSPLRSDETSGNTIYF. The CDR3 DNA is TGTGCCAGCTCACCTCTTAGGTCCGACGAAACCTCTGGAAACACCATATATTTT.

CDR3 residues: CAISEEFADTQYF. DNA for the CDR3: TGTGCCATCAGTGAGGAGTTCGCAGATACGCAGTATTTT. This chain joins TRBV10-3 and TRBJ2-3; the D is unclear. The CDR3 loop spans 13 amino acids. The V gene lost 2 bases and the J gene lost 4 bases, with 7 bases spanning the gap. In germline, CDR1 is ENHRY, CDR2 SYGVKD.

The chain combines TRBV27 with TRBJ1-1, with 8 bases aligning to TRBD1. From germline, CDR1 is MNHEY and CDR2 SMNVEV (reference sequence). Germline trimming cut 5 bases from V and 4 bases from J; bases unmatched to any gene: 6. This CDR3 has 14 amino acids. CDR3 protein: CASSPTGGTTEAFF. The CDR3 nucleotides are TGTGCCAGCAGTCCTACAGGGGGGACCACTGAAGCTTTCTTT.

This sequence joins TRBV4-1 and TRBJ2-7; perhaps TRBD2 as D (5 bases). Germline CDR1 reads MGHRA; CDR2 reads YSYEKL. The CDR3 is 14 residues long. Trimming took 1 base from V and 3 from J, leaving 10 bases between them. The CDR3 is CASSQVGTSYEQYF. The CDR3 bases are TGCGCCAGCAGCCAAGTAGGAACTAGCTACGAGCAGTACTTC.

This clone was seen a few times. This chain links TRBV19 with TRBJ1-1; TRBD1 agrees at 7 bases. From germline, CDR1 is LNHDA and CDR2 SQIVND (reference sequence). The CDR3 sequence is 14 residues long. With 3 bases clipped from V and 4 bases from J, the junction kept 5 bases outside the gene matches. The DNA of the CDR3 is TGTGCCAGTAGTATGGGGACAGCCCTCACTGAAGCTTTCTTT. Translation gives CASSMGTALTEAFF.